This T cell receptor (beta chain) appears in the sequencing data of a study of blood T cells in healthy people across ages (dated by TCRdb to about 2015). Broadly, across the study: Template switching captured roughly one uniquely barcoded TCR beta cDNA molecule per two T cells in model experiments. To avoid experimental bias, donors of different ages were spread randomly across the sequencing lanes. The study analyzed two additional independent replicas of 1 million unique cDNA reads from the same blood draw for two donors, one aged 18 to 29 and one aged 80 or older. The donors were split into four age groups: young (average around 16 years), middle-aged (roughly 40), aged (about 62) and long-lived (about 74). To track age-related changes in TCR beta repertoire diversity, the study relied on deep sequencing normalized with unique cDNA molecular identifiers.

The paper's findings and limits, for the study overall: Bulk unsorted PBMC profiling prevented conclusive comparison of naive and antigen-experienced compartments. Estimates of total diversity from one million sequenced T cells were regarded as lower bounds and underestimates. Observed TCR beta diversity correlated strongly with the percentage of naive T cells measured by flow cytometry. As age increased, observed TCR beta diversity per million T cells dropped in a roughly linear way, and a significant reduction was already evident by age about 36. Compared with the aged group, the long-lived group had more naive CD4+ T cells, fewer expanded clones and increased TCR diversity, suggesting age selection. Because donor CMV infection status was unknown, age-related changes in expanded clonotypes were potentially confounded.

This clonotype has just a few counts. The clone's antigen remains unknown. No base qualities exist here, and no much larger clone lies one base off it. Donors were about 36 systemically healthy Caucasian individuals from Russia aged 6 to 90 years. About 9.8 milliliters of peripheral blood were drawn from each donor into EDTA-treated Vacutainer tubes. Ficoll-Paque density-gradient centrifugation was used to isolate PBMCs, with at least 6 million obtained per sample. Total RNA, at least 6 micrograms per sample, was extracted from PBMCs with Trizol reagent. The percentages of naive CD45RAhigh/CD27high T cells were determined by flow cytometry on a PBMC aliquot from every donor. Library creation used 5' RACE. The reads were generated on an Illumina HiSeq 2500. The second PCR ran for about 6 to 12 cycles and used a J-beta primer mix along with a sample-barcoded 5' primer. A template-switch 5' adaptor carrying 12 random nucleotides introduced a unique molecular identifier onto each TCR beta cDNA molecule. Each sample yielded at least 3 million CDR3-containing paired-end reads. First-strand cDNA was synthesized from all RNA with the Mint cDNA synthesis kit, primed by a TRBC-specific oligonucleotide. After uracil-DNA glycosylase treatment, a first 18-cycle PCR used universal primers M1SS and BC2_uni_R on all cDNA. The source study handled its data this way. Each sample was normalized by randomly selecting 1 million high-quality reads, each carrying a distinct molecular identifier. Instead of being binned into consensus sequences, reads with shared molecular identifiers were discarded. CDR3 identification, clonotype clustering and error correction used MiTCR with a Q25 quality threshold and the strictest error-elimination algorithm. A nonparametric unseen species model with Euler transformation was used to estimate lower-bound total TCR beta diversity. TCRdb trimmed the raw reads at Q25, called clones with MiXCR and kept productive beta chains. Each record represents a unique CDR3 protein, reported with the most common genes and DNA among its rows. TCRdb, not the original authors, processed these V and J calls. The sample table records 1.6 million or so distinct CDR3 sequences; about 32% of these occur just once. Together, the top ten hold around 11% of the sample.

The CDR3 runs 16 amino acids, cysteine and phenylalanine included. Only the CDR3 region is kept as DNA, spanning 48 bases read in frame from base 1. V loses 7 bases of germline sequence and J loses 0 bases, and the interval between the two ends is 16 bases. The sequence was obtained from a woman aged 30 to 39 in good health. This chain joins TRBV12-3 or TRBV12-4 to TRBJ2-1; TRBD2 is a possible D gene, resting on 6 matching bases. The sample comprised blood. Here the CDR3 is given as CASTPFVGGSYNEQFF. The nucleotide sequence is given as TGTGCCAGCACCCCTTTTGTGGGGGGCTCCTACAATGAGCAGTTCTTC.